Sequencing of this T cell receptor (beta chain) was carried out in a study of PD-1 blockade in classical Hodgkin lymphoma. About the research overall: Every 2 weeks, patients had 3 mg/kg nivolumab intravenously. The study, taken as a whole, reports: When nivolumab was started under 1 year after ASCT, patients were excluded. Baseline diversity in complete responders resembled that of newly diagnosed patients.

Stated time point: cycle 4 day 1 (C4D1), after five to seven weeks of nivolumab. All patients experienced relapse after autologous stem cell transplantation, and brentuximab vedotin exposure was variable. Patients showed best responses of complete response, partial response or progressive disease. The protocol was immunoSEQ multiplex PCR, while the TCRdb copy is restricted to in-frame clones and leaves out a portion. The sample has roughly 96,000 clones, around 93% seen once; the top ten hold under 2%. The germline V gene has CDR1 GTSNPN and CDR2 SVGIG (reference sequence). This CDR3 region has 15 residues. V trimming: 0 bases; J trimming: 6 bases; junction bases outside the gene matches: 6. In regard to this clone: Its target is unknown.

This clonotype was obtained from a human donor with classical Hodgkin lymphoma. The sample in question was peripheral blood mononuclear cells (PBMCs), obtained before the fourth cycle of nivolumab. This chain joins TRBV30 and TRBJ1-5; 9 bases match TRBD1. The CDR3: CAWSVRTGVSQPQHF. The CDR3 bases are TGTGCCTGGAGTGTCCGGACAGGGGTGAGTCAGCCCCAGCATTTT.